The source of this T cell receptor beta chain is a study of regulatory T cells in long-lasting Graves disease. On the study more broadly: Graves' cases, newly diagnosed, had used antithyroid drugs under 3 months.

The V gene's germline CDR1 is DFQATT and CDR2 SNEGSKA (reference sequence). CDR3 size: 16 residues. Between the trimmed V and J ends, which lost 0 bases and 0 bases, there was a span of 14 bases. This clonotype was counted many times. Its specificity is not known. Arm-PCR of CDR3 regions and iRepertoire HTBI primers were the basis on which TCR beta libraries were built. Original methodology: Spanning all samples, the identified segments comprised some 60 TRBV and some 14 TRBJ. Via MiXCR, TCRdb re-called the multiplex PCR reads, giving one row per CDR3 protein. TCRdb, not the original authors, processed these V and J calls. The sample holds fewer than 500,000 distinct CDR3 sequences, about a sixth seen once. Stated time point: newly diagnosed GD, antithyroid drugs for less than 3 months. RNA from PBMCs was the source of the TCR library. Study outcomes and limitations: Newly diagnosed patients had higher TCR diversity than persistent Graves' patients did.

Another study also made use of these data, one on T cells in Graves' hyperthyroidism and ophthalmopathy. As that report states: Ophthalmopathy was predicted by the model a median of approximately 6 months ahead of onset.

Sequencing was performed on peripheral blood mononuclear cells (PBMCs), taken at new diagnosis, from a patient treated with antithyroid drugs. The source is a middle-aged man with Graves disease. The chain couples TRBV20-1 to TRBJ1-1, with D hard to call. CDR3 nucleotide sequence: TGCAGTGCTAGAGATCTTCGACGGACCCTGAACACTGAAGCTTTCTTT. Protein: CSARDLRRTLNTEAFF.